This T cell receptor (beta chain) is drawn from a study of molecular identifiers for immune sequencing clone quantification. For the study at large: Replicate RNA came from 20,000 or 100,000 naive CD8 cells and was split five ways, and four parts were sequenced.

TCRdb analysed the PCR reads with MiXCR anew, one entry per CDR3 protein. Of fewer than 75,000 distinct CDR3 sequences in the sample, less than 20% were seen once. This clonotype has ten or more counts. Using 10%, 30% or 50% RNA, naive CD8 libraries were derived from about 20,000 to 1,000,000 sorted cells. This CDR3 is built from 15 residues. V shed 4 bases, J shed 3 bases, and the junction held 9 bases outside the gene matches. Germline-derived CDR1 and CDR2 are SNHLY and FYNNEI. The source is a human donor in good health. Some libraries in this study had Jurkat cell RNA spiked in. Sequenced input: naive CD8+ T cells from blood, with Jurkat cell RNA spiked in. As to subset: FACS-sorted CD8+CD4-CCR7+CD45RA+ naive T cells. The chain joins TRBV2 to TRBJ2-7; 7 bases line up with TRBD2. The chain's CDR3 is CASSGVPSGSYEQYF. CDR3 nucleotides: TGTGCCAGCAGTGGTGTTCCTAGCGGCAGCTACGAGCAGTACTTC.